This section outlines one T cell receptor beta chain sequence together with its context. Its specific antigen is unknown. Base qualities are not recorded, but no much larger clone differs from it by a single base. Looking up the germline V gene (reference sequence) yields CDR1 LNHDA and CDR2 SQIVND. The germline V end is reduced by 5 bases and the J end by 3 bases; junction bases left unmatched: 9. Reading from cysteine to phenylalanine, the CDR3 counts 15 amino acids. The entry retains the CDR3 DNA only, 45 bases that are in frame from base 1. The collaborating institutions used their own protocols to collect whole blood in K2EDTA tubes. For TCRbeta analysis, collaborators shipped samples as frozen whole blood, isolated PBMCs, or DNA extracted from either of those sample types. The immunoSEQ Assay, a bias-controlled multiplex PCR, was used to amplify TCRbeta CDR3 regions from genomic DNA. On the authors' methods: Nucleated cell counts per sample were estimated from amplification of reference gene primers within the assay. To quantify the absolute abundance of each unique TCRbeta CDR3 rearrangement, sequence reads were collapsed and filtered. For each sample, productive Simpson clonality was calculated as the square root of Simpson's diversity index over productive rearrangements. TCRdb stores this immuneACCESS table with in-frame sequences only. Part of the clones is absent; in the studies checked, under half of the shortfall reflects unresolved V genes, and no reason is known for the rest. The V and J calls and clone size come from that table; D and trimming were worked out from the DNA. This sample holds 75,000 to 100,000 clones; over 80% were observed only once. Jointly, the top ten make up approximately 28% of the sample.

This entry is derived from a study of blood T cell repertoires in COVID-19 (dated by TCRdb to the early 2020s). In the study overall: The collaborator samples originated in the United States, Italy and Spain and spanned the acute and convalescent phases of COVID-19. The material from the prospective study consisted of cDNA or gDNA derived from T cells, B-cell-depleted T cells, or PBMCs. The samples were drawn from the first 160 participants of the ongoing ImmuneRACE study and from 1,200 or so subjects provided by 6 global collaborators. The repertoires were released in a freely available public database meant as a resource for research on the immune response to SARS-CoV-2. Where available, HLA class I and class II types were taken from metadata supplied by the sample provider and were not determined by assay-based typing. The dataset comprised deeply sampled blood TCRbeta repertoires from subjects exposed to, actively infected with, or recovered from COVID-19. Sample metadata almost always included a de-identified subject ID, COVID-19 status, age in years and sex. Points the paper makes about the study in general: The amount of clinical and demographic metadata varied by source and participant and was provided uncurated.

The TCR sequence derives from an elderly woman with acute or convalescent COVID-19. Material: peripheral blood. The rearrangement joined TRBV19 to TRBJ2-7; 8 bases in between match TRBD2. The CDR3 loop reads CASSPGLGGIYEQYF. The nucleotide sequence reads TGTGCCAGTAGTCCGGGACTAGGGGGTATCTACGAGCAGTACTTC.